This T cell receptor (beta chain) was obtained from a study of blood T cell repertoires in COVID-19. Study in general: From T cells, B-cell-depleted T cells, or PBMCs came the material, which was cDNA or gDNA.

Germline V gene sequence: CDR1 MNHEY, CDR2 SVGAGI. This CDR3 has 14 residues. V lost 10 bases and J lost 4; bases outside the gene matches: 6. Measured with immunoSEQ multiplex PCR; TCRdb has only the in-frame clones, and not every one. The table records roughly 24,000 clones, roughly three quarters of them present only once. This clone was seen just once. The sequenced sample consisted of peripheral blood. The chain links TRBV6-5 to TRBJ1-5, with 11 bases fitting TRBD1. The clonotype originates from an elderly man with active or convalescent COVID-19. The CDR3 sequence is CATRTGGGNQPQHF. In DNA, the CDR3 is TGTGCCACCAGGACAGGGGGCGGGAATCAGCCCCAGCATTTT.